This is a list of T cell receptor beta chains from one sample in a study of blood T cell repertoires in COVID-19. Assay used: immunoSEQ multiplex PCR; TCRdb lists only in-frame clones, some missing. The repertoire consists of roughly 74,000 clones, with about 86% occurring once and the leading ten covering 1.5% to 2.5%. The sample was peripheral blood. These receptors came from a woman over 75 with active or convalescent COVID-19. CDR3s include the opening cysteine and the closing phenylalanine or tryptophan. The D gene is left open where the match is weak. Part of the rows lack a size; the others show once, few, many or a class for expanded clones.

d_call clone_size j_call v_call cdr3_aa cdr3_nt
. . TRBJ2-2 TRBV5-6 CASSLIRGPGELFF TGTGCCAGCAGCCTCATCAGGGGTCCCGGGGAGCTGTTTTTT
TRBD1 . TRBJ2-1 TRBV9 CASSGTGRWHEQFF TGTGCCAGCAGCGGGACAGGGCGTTGGCATGAGCAGTTCTTC
. . TRBJ1-2 TRBV15 CATSRDPTANYGYTF TGTGCCACCAGCAGAGACCCGACAGCTAACTATGGCTACACCTTC
. . TRBJ2-3 TRBV6-2/TRBV6-3 CASSYSSGDTDTQYF TGTGCCAGCAGTTACTCTTCCGGGGACACAGATACGCAGTATTTT
. . TRBJ1-2 TRBV20-1 CSGWQAPGYTF TGCAGTGGGTGGCAGGCTCCTGGCTACACCTTC
. . TRBJ1-2 TRBV19 CASSIGGTYGYTF TGTGCCAGTAGTATAGGCGGGACCTATGGCTACACCTTC
TRBD1 . TRBJ2-7 TRBV10-3 CAISEPLGQSRLGEQYF TGTGCCATCAGTGAACCACTGGGACAGTCCCGTTTAGGCGAGCAGTACTTC
. . TRBJ2-5 TRBV5-1 CASSIRLVQETQYF TGCGCCAGCAGCATCAGACTAGTCCAAGAGACCCAGTACTTC
. . TRBJ2-3 TRBV5-4 CASSLDRASTDTQYF TGTGCCAGCAGCTTGGACAGGGCAAGCACAGATACGCAGTATTTT
. . TRBJ1-2 TRBV28 CASAGARGYTF TGTGCCTCCGCGGGGGCCCGAGGCTACACCTTC
TRBD1 . TRBJ2-1 TRBV6-4 CASSLNRGAEQFF TGTGCCAGCAGTTTGAACAGGGGCGCTGAGCAGTTCTTC
TRBD2 . TRBJ2-3 TRBV6-6 CASSYSGGSSPDTQYF TGTGCCAGCAGTTACTCGGGCGGGAGTAGCCCAGATACGCAGTATTTT
. once TRBJ1-5 TRBV2 CASSEIAGDQPQHF TGTGCCAGCAGTGAAATCGCAGGGGACCAGCCCCAGCATTTT
TRBD2 . TRBJ2-1 TRBV18 CASSPQPSGGSSSYNEQFF TGTGCCAGCTCACCACAGCCTAGCGGGGGGAGTTCCTCGTACAATGAGCAGTTCTTC
TRBD2 . TRBJ2-1 TRBV2 CASRSGTRNEQFF TGTGCCAGCAGATCCGGGACTAGGAATGAGCAGTTCTTC
. . TRBJ2-1 TRBV12-3/TRBV12-4 CASSLNSVGQFF TGTGCCAGCAGTTTAAACAGTGTGGGGCAGTTCTTC
. . TRBJ2-5 TRBV7-8 CASSSYRGGMGAETQYF TGTGCCAGCAGCTCGTATCGGGGCGGAATGGGGGCAGAGACCCAGTACTTC
TRBD1 . TRBJ1-6 TRBV5-1 CASSLQEGASPLHF TGCGCCAGCAGCCTACAGGAGGGGGCTTCACCCCTCCACTTT
. few TRBJ1-1 TRBV6-2/TRBV6-3 CASSYVGGLKNTEAFF TGTGCCAGCAGTTACGTGGGGGGACTAAAGAACACTGAAGCTTTCTTT
TRBD2 . TRBJ2-3 TRBV5-4 CASSSSGGFSTDTQYF TGTGCCAGCAGCTCCAGCGGGGGGTTCAGCACAGATACGCAGTATTTT
. . TRBJ2-1 TRBV7-3 CASSHQIGGVNEQFF TGTGCCAGCAGCCACCAGATAGGGGGGGTCAATGAGCAGTTCTTC
TRBD1 . TRBJ2-3 TRBV7-9 CASSPDRVADTQYF TGTGCCAGCAGCCCAGACAGGGTAGCAGATACGCAGTATTTT
TRBD1 . TRBJ1-5 TRBV7-2 CASSPDRAGQPQHF TGTGCCAGCAGCCCGGACAGGGCAGGTCAGCCCCAGCATTTT
. . TRBJ1-5 TRBV4-2 CASSQRGQGGNQPQHF TGTGCCAGCAGCCAGAGAGGTCAGGGTGGCAATCAGCCCCAGCATTTT
. . TRBJ1-2 TRBV9 CASSPQGGYGYTF TGTGCCAGCAGCCCTCAGGGAGGCTATGGCTACACCTTC
TRBD2 . TRBJ2-7 TRBV7-2 CASSFGGSRGEQYF TGTGCCAGCAGCTTCGGCGGGAGTCGGGGAGAGCAGTACTTC
TRBD1 . TRBJ1-1 TRBV7-2 CASREGTGDTEAFF TGTGCCAGCAGGGAGGGGACAGGTGACACTGAAGCTTTCTTT
. few TRBJ1-5 TRBV3-1/TRBV3-2 CAQGFQPQHF TGTGCTCAGGGATTTCAGCCCCAGCATTTT
TRBD2 . TRBJ2-1 TRBV6-5 CASTGLAGSEQFF TGTGCCAGCACGGGACTAGCGGGATCGGAGCAGTTCTTC
TRBD1 . TRBJ1-2 TRBV7-8 CASSSTGWNYGYTF TGTGCCAGCAGCTCGACAGGGTGGAACTATGGCTACACCTTC
. . TRBJ1-2 TRBV27 CASSRGRGLTYGYTF TGTGCCAGCAGCCGTGGGAGGGGGTTAACCTATGGCTACACCTTC
. . TRBJ2-1 TRBV5-1 CASSPQGGHNEQFF TGCGCCAGCAGCCCCCAGGGTGGCCACAATGAGCAGTTCTTC
TRBD1 . TRBJ2-5 TRBV2 CASSVGTGVETQYF TGTGCCAGCAGTGTAGGGACAGGGGTAGAGACCCAGTACTTC
. . TRBJ2-7 TRBV7-2 CASSFPGTRGQYF TGTGCCAGCAGCTTCCCTGGGACACGGGGGCAGTACTTC
TRBD1 . TRBJ1-5 TRBV7-8 CASSRQGDQPQHF TGTGCCAGCAGCCGACAGGGTGACCAGCCCCAGCATTTT
. . TRBJ2-7 TRBV2 CASSVLGYEQYF TGTGCCAGCAGCGTTCTAGGCTACGAGCAGTACTTC
TRBD1 . TRBJ1-1 TRBV5-1 CASRPGGGQGYTEAFF TGCGCCAGCAGACCCGGTGGCGGACAGGGTTACACTGAAGCTTTCTTT
TRBD2 . TRBJ2-3 TRBV25-1 CASSEFRAGGPDTQYF TGTGCCAGCAGTGAATTCCGAGCGGGGGGTCCAGATACGCAGTATTTT
. few TRBJ1-1 TRBV7-2 CASSLVKGAYTEAFF TGTGCCAGCAGCTTAGTGAAAGGGGCATACACTGAAGCTTTCTTT
. . TRBJ2-3 TRBV5-1 CASRSLTDTQYF TGCGCCAGTCGGTCCCTCACAGATACGCAGTATTTT
TRBD1 few TRBJ2-7 TRBV19 CASSKTGGGYEQYF TGTGCCAGTAGCAAGACAGGGGGCGGGTACGAGCAGTACTTC
TRBD1 . TRBJ2-7 TRBV29-1 CSVEKDRGSYEQYF TGCAGCGTTGAAAAAGACAGGGGTAGCTACGAGCAGTACTTC
TRBD2 . TRBJ2-1 TRBV5-4 CASSGWSRSDRGVNEQFF TGTGCCAGCAGCGGGTGGAGCAGGTCGGATCGGGGGGTCAATGAGCAGTTCTTC
TRBD1 . TRBJ1-3 TRBV7-3 CASSPGQGVSGNTIYF TGTGCCAGCAGCCCGGGACAGGGGGTCTCTGGAAACACCATATATTTT